This T cell receptor (beta chain) comes out of a study of blood T cell repertoires in COVID-19 (dated by TCRdb to the early 2020s). In the study overall: Samples covering the acute and convalescent phases of COVID-19 were provided by collaborators in the United States, Italy and Spain. Where HLA class I and class II types were available, the types were taken from metadata supplied by the sample provider, not from assay-based typing. Deeply sampled blood TCRbeta repertoires from subjects exposed to, actively infected with, or recovered from COVID-19 were included in the dataset. The samples were drawn from two sources: the first 160 participants of the ongoing ImmuneRACE study, and 950 to 1,500 subjects contributed by 6 global collaborators. The prospective study material was composed of cDNA or gDNA derived from T cells, B-cell-depleted T cells, or PBMCs. A de-identified subject ID, COVID-19 status, age in years and sex were almost always included in the sample metadata. The repertoires were made available in a free public database intended to serve as a resource for research on the immune response to SARS-CoV-2. Study-level results and caveats: How much clinical and demographic metadata was included differed by source and by participant, and the metadata was provided uncurated.

In Seattle, one collaborating source enrolled patients while the infection was active and tracked those patients longitudinally over the course of disease. The collaborating institutions used their own protocols to collect whole blood in K2EDTA tubes. Collaborator samples were shipped for TCRbeta analysis as frozen whole blood, isolated PBMCs, or DNA extracted from either sample type. The immunoSEQ Assay, a bias-controlled multiplex PCR, was used to amplify TCRbeta CDR3 regions from genomic DNA. Turning to the authors' computational methods: Within the assay, amplification of reference gene primers was used to estimate how many nucleated cells each sample contained. To quantify the absolute abundance of each unique TCRbeta CDR3 rearrangement, sequence reads were collapsed and filtered. For each sample, productive Simpson clonality was calculated as the square root of Simpson's diversity index across productive rearrangements. TCRdb stores this immuneACCESS table with in-frame sequences only. Part of the clones is absent; in the studies checked, under half of the shortfall reflects unresolved V genes, and no reason is known for the rest. That table furnishes V, J and clone size, whereas the DNA furnished D and trimming. Counted in this sample were 130,000 to 150,000 clones; approximately 83% of them appeared once. Around 8% of the sample lies in the top ten.

Of note for this clone: Its antigen is currently not known. One base away there is no much larger clone; base qualities are not given.

The CDR3 runs 16 amino acids, cysteine and phenylalanine included. Only the CDR3 portion is preserved as DNA: 48 bases, with reading frame beginning at the first base. Per the germline V gene, SGDLS is the CDR1 and YYNGEE is the CDR2. The junction carries 18 bases between V and J, which are trimmed by 3 bases and 2 bases respectively. The rearranged segments are TRBV9 and TRBJ2-7, with a weak D call of TRBD1 (6 bases match). Material for sequencing was peripheral blood. This TCR was recovered from a woman aged 60-70 years with COVID-19, enrolled during active disease. The nucleotide sequence reads TGTGCCAGCAGCGCCGGCCCATCGGGACAACCCTACGAGCAGTACTTC. It specifies CASSAGPSGQPYEQYF. Reference TRBV9 and TRBJ2-7 proteins supply the regions before and after the CDR3; the full variable domain is: DSGVTQTPKHLITATGQRVTLRCSPRSGDLSVYWYQQSLDQGLQFLIQYYNGEERAKGNILERFSAQQFPDLHSELNLSSLELGDSALYFCASSAGPSGQPYEQYFGPGTRLTVT.